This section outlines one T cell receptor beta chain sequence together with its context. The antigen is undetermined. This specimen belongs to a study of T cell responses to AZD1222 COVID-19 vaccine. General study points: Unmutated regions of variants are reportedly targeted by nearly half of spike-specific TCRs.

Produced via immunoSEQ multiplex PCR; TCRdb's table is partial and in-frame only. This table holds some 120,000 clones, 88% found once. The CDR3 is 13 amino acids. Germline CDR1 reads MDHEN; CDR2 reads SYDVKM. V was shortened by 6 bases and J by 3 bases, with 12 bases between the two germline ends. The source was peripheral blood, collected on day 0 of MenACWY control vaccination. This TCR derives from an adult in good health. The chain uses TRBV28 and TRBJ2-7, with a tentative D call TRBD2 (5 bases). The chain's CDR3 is CASSRGLSYEQYF. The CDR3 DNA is TGTGCCAGCAGCCGGGGTTTGAGCTACGAGCAGTACTTC.